The 13 T cell receptor beta chains in this list originate from one sample, sequenced in a study of early T cells in non-severe SARS-CoV-2 infection. TCRdb re-called the 5' RACE reads with MiXCR, one entry per CDR3 protein. The profile covers some 51,000 distinct CDR3 sequences, with approximately 15% appearing a single time and more than 8.5% taken by the ten largest. The sample consisted of whole blood, taken at baseline. These receptors were obtained from an adult who was a healthcare worker with PCR-confirmed SARS-CoV-2 infection or an uninfected control (not recorded which).

This clonotype is categorized as medium-sized. The gene calls are TRBV7-2 and TRBJ1-3, with 7 bases aligning to TRBD1. The V and J ends lost 4 bases and 6 bases, in that order; junction bases with no gene match: 6. The CDR3 contains 14 residues. The germline CDR1 and CDR2 sequences are SGHTA and FQGNSA. The CDR3 is CASSSRTGLNTIYF. Here the CDR3 DNA reads TGTGCCAGCAGCTCTCGGACAGGATTAAACACCATATATTTT.

The chain employs TRBV5-1 and TRBJ2-3, with a weak D call TRBD2 (5 bases). The germline V and J ends were trimmed by 0 bases and 2 bases, with 10 bases remaining between them. The germline CDR1 and CDR2 sequences are SGHRS and YFSETQ. The CDR3 runs to 15 residues. CDR3 DNA: TGCGCCAGCAGCTTGGCCGGGAAGTTCACAGATACGCAGTATTTT. It translates to CASSLAGKFTDTQYF.

This clonotype has just a few counts. At one of its ends the junction is not consistent with the germline gene, which may arise from a read error. V gene TRBV12-3 or TRBV12-4 combines with J gene TRBJ2-7; TRBD2 agrees at 7 bases. This CDR3 spans 17 amino acids. The CDR3 DNA reads as TGTGCCAGCAGCTTAGCCCATAGGAGCGGGGTTTTCTACGAGCAGTACTTC. Its translation: CASSLAHRSGVFYEQYF.

This clonotype appeared a few times. V usage is TRBV12-3 or TRBV12-4 and J usage is TRBJ2-5, with TRBD2 matching 9 bases. The CDR3 extends over 15 amino acids. The trim removed 3 bases at V and 2 bases at J, leaving 4 bases unmatched. The CDR3 loop is CASSFRLAGQETQYF. CDR3 sequence (DNA): TGTGCCAGCAGTTTCCGCCTAGCGGGACAAGAGACCCAGTACTTC.

In this sample, this clonotype turned up a few times. V and J are TRBV7-9 and TRBJ2-3, with 10 nucleotides matching TRBD2. CDR1 SEHNR and CDR2 FQNEAQ come from the germline V gene (reference sequence). V gave up 8 bases and J gave up 4 bases; unmatched junction bases: 9. The CDR3 has 15 amino acids. CDR3 coding DNA: TGTGCCAGCTCCTTCGGGACTAGCGAGGCAGATACGCAGTATTTT. Protein sequence: CASSFGTSEADTQYF.

Only a few counts were recorded for this clonotype. The chain carries TRBV25-1 and TRBJ2-5, with 7 bases lining up with TRBD2. The CDR3 runs to 15 residues. Germline V gene sequence: CDR1 MGHDK, CDR2 SYGVNS. V lost 1 base, J lost 2 bases, and 4 bases stayed unmatched. The CDR3 spells CASSEWRAGQETQYF. The CDR3 DNA is TGTGCCAGCAGTGAATGGAGAGCGGGACAAGAGACCCAGTACTTC.

This chain connects TRBV18 to TRBJ1-1, with D hard to call. CDR1 and CDR2 from the germline V gene are KGHSH and LQKENI. The CDR3 totals 15 residues. The V gene lost 2 bases and the J gene lost 0 bases, with 10 bases spanning the gap. This CDR3 is CASSPTVAVNTEAFF. CDR3 bases: TGTGCCAGCTCACCAACCGTCGCCGTGAACACTGAAGCTTTCTTT.

The chain couples TRBV7-2 to TRBJ2-1; 11 nucleotides match TRBD2. CDR1 is SGHTA and CDR2 is FQGNSA in the germline V gene. Trimming cost V 5 bases and J 10 bases; bases outside gene matches: 13. This CDR3 comprises 16 residues. CDR3 DNA sequence: TGTGCCAGCAGCCCAGTGGGACTAGCGGTGACCTACGAGCAGTTCTTC. It yields the protein CASSPVGLAVTYEQFF.

This clonotype occurred a few times. The J gene is TRBJ1-1, the V gene TRBV7-9, with D maybe TRBD1 (6 bases). CDR1 and CDR2 from the germline V gene are SEHNR and FQNEAQ (reference sequence). This CDR3 comprises 13 residues. With 6 bases removed from V and 1 base from J, the gap between germline ends came to 9 bases. As DNA, the CDR3 is TGTGCCAGCAGTCGACAGGAGAACACTGAAGCTTTCTTT. Translating gives CASSRQENTEAFF. The whole variable domain, filled in from reference TRBV7-9 and TRBJ1-1, reads DTGVSQNPRHKITKRGQNVTFRCDPISEHNRLYWYRQTLGQGPEFLTYFQNEAQLEKSRLLSDRFSAERPKGSFSTLEIQRTEQGDSAMYLCASSRQENTEAFFGQGTRLTVV.

This clonotype was detected ten times or more. This chain links TRBV6-2 or TRBV6-3 with TRBJ1-5, with D uncertain. Trimming left V 5 bases short and J 1 base short, with 6 bases between. From germline, CDR1 is MNHEY and CDR2 SVGEGT. The CDR3 is made up of 13 amino acids. The CDR3 sequence: CASSGDSNQPQHF. The CDR3 DNA sequence: TGTGCCAGCAGTGGTGACAGCAATCAGCCCCAGCATTTT.

This clonotype was counted many times. V and J are TRBV20-1 and TRBJ1-5; perhaps TRBD1 as D (6 bases). The V end lost 6 bases, the J end lost 1 base, and 13 bases lay between the germline ends. This CDR3 region has 14 residues. Germline CDR1 and CDR2: DFQATT and SNEGSKA (reference sequence). CDR3 residues: CSAIGGASNQPQHF. The CDR3 nucleotides are TGCAGTGCGATTGGGGGGGCGAGCAATCAGCCCCAGCATTTT.

A few counts support this clonotype. The V gene is TRBV29-1, the J gene TRBJ1-2, with D maybe TRBD1 (5 bases). This CDR3 contains 11 residues. Trimming took 6 bases from V and 7 from J, leaving 12 bases between them. From germline, CDR1 is SQVTM and CDR2 ANQGSEA. The CDR3, as DNA: TGCAGCGTCACGTCAGGGTTTGGCTACACCTTC. Translation gives CSVTSGFGYTF.

This clonotype appeared a few times. The chain employs TRBV5-1 and TRBJ2-3; 14 nucleotides agree with TRBD2. With V trimmed by 0 bases and J by 5 bases, 11 bases remained unmatched. The length of the CDR3 is 19 residues. Germline V gene sequence: CDR1 SGHRS, CDR2 YFSETQ. The CDR3 coding sequence is TGCGCCAGCAGCTTGGTCCGACTAGCGGGAGGGCCTGGTGGAGATACGCAGTATTTT. Its protein is CASSLVRLAGGPGGDTQYF.